These 16 T cell receptor beta chains originate from one sample sequenced in a study of T cell changes during pregnancy in multiple sclerosis. Using immunoSEQ multiplex PCR, the repertoire was profiled, and TCRdb retains in-frame clones only, with some absent. The sample holds about 50,000 clones, 85% to 95% seen once. The material sequenced was CD4+ T cells from peripheral blood mononuclear cells, taken before pregnancy. These receptors originate from a female donor with multiple sclerosis, enrolled in a pregnancy study.

This clone was recorded once. The V and J genes are TRBV5-6 and TRBJ1-1; D unresolved. CDR1 is SGHDT, CDR2 YYEEEE, per germline. This CDR3 contains 14 residues. V lost 0 bases and J lost 2, with 8 bases in between. CDR3 loop: CASSLERSNTEAFF. CDR3 DNA sequence: TGTGCCAGCAGCTTGGAGAGGTCTAACACTGAAGCTTTCTTT. The whole variable domain, remainder taken from reference TRBV5-6 and TRBJ1-1, is DAGVTQSPTHLIKTRGQQVTLRCSPKSGHDTVSWYQQALGQGPQFIFQYYEEEERQRGNFPDRFSGHQFPNYSSELNVNALLLGDSALYLCASSLERSNTEAFFGQGTRLTVV.

This clone was observed a single time. The chain links TRBV6-1 to TRBJ1-1; 7 positions agree with TRBD1. Germline CDR1 is MNHNS and CDR2 is SASEGT. The J segment lost 4 bases and the V segment lost 2 bases, leaving 4 bases of the junction unmatched. The CDR3 covers 14 residues. In DNA, the CDR3 is TGTGCCAGCAGTGAATACAGGGGCCGCACTGAAGCTTTCTTT. Amino acid sequence: CASSEYRGRTEAFF.

The chain joins TRBV29-1 to TRBJ1-2; D is uncertain. The CDR3 spans 13 residues. V was pared by 2 bases and J by 7 bases, with 14 bases between. Germline-derived CDR1 and CDR2 are SQVTM and ANQGSEA. CDR3 protein: CSVEHLPGGGYTF. Here the CDR3 DNA reads TGCAGCGTTGAACACCTACCGGGTGGTGGCTACACCTTC.

V is TRBV10-2 and J is TRBJ2-7, with TRBD1 identical over 12 bases. The length of the CDR3 is 14 residues. The J segment lost 6 bases and the V segment lost 6 bases, leaving 6 bases of the junction unmatched. CDR1 WSHSY and CDR2 SAAADI come from the germline V gene. CDR3 sequence reads: CASSQGTGGVEQYF. Here the CDR3 DNA reads TGCGCCAGCAGCCAAGGGACAGGGGGCGTCGAGCAGTACTTC.

This chain joins TRBV4-2 and TRBJ2-3; a possible D gene is TRBD1 (7 bases). The CDR3 spans 19 residues. Trimming stripped 4 bases from V and 0 bases from J, with 23 bases between. In germline, CDR1 is LGHNA, CDR2 YNFKEQ. CDR3 in DNA: TGTGCCAGCAGCCGCACCTGGAAGGGGGCTAGCGTTAGCACAGATACGCAGTATTTT. Translation gives CASSRTWKGASVSTDTQYF.

In its sample, this clone was seen a few times. The V call is TRBV5-4, the J call TRBJ1-1; no definite D call. The CDR3 has 13 amino acids. Germline V gene data show CDR1 as SGHNT and CDR2 as YYREEE (reference sequence). Trimming removed 1 base from V and 3 bases from J, with 7 bases in between. CDR3 bases: TGTGCCAGCAGCTTGCCCGGTTACACTGAAGCTTTCTTT. Its protein is CASSLPGYTEAFF.

The V call is TRBV7-2, the J call TRBJ2-7; D possibly corresponds to TRBD2 (6 bases). Germline V gene sequence: CDR1 SGHTA, CDR2 FQGNSA. The CDR3 is 15 residues long. The germline V and J ends were trimmed by 5 bases and 6 bases, with 20 bases remaining between them. In nucleotides, the CDR3 is TGTGCCAGCAGCCCGACCGGAAGGAGGGGTGGCGAGCAGTACTTC. It codes for CASSPTGRRGGEQYF.

The chain has TRBV5-1 and TRBJ1-5, with D uncertain. The V end was cut by 0 bases, the J end by 0 bases, with 7 bases between. This CDR3 spans 15 amino acids. Germline V gene sequence: CDR1 SGHRS, CDR2 YFSETQ. DNA for the CDR3: TGCGCCAGCAGCTTGGGAGGTTATAGCAATCAGCCCCAGCATTTT. Its translation is CASSLGGYSNQPQHF.

The chain links TRBV11-2 to TRBJ2-1; no clear D gene. Trimming stripped 1 base from V and 7 bases from J, with 11 bases between. The CDR3 covers 14 residues. Germline V gene data show CDR1 as SGHAT and CDR2 as FQNNGV. CDR3 in DNA: TGTGCCAGCAGCTTAGGCACCCTACTTAATGAGCAGTTCTTC. Translating it yields CASSLGTLLNEQFF.

V gene TRBV19 combines with J gene TRBJ2-7; 9 nucleotides match TRBD2. Germline-derived CDR1 and CDR2 are LNHDA and SQIVND (reference sequence). Trimming at V came to 1 base and at J to 6 bases, leaving 7 bases not matched to a gene. This CDR3 region has 15 residues. CDR3 nucleotides: TGTGCCAGTAGTATAGCAACTAGCGGGTCCCCCGAGCAGTACTTC. Translated, it gives CASSIATSGSPEQYF. The complete variable domain, with remaining parts taken from reference TRBV19 and TRBJ2-7, reads DGGITQSPKYLFRKEGQNVTLSCEQNLNHDAMYWYRQDPGQGLRLIYYSQIVNDFQKGDIAEGYSVSREKKESFPLTVTSAQKNPTAFYLCASSIATSGSPEQYFGPGTRLTVT.

J is TRBJ1-3 and V is TRBV30; no clear D. Trimming pared 1 base from V and 0 bases from J, leaving 10 bases between. The CDR3 length is 15 residues. The germline CDR1 and CDR2 sequences are GTSNPN and SVGIG (reference sequence). CDR3 DNA sequence: TGTGCCTGGAGTGCTAGACGCAGCTCTGGAAACACCATATATTTT. Its protein is CAWSARRSSGNTIYF.

The chain recombines TRBV20-1 with TRBJ2-1; weak D call: TRBD2 (6 bases). V shed 6 bases and J shed 9 bases, with 12 bases lying between them. Germline V CDR1 and CDR2: DFQATT, SNEGSKA (reference sequence). This CDR3 spans 11 amino acids. CDR3 coding DNA: TGCAGTGCCACGACTAGTAGTGAGCAGTTCTTC. It translates to CSATTSSEQFF.

This clone is a singleton in its sample. The rearrangement uses TRBV5-1 and TRBJ2-1; 8 bases are a match to TRBD2. CDR3 size: 16 residues. Germline lookup yields CDR1 SGHRS and CDR2 YFSETQ. V was pared by 4 bases and J by 5 bases, with 11 bases of the junction left unmatched. CDR3 in amino acids: CASSGPLRGVNNEQFF. CDR3 nucleotides: TGCGCCAGCAGCGGGCCGTTGCGGGGGGTAAACAATGAGCAGTTCTTC.

The V and J genes are TRBV9 and TRBJ2-3; 14 positions match TRBD2. Germline CDR1 SGDLS, CDR2 YYNGEE. The CDR3 runs to 16 residues. Unmatched junction bases numbered 4, after V lost 2 bases and J lost 5 bases. The CDR3 nucleotides read TGTGCCAGCAGCGTGGGACTAGCGGGAGTAAAAGATACGCAGTATTTT. It codes for CASSVGLAGVKDTQYF.

In this sample, this clone turned up once. As DNA, the CDR3 is TGTGCCAGCAGCCTCCCGGCACTAGCGGGATCAAGTGTTCAGTTCTTC. This gives the protein CASSLPALAGSSVQFF. The chain joins TRBV5-4 to TRBJ2-1; 10 nucleotides agree with TRBD2. Germline CDR1 and CDR2: SGHNT and YYREEE (reference sequence). J was trimmed by 13 bases and V by 4 bases; bases with no gene match: 17. The CDR3 spans 16 residues.

This chain uses TRBV25-1 with TRBJ2-5, with TRBD2 matching 12 bases. The J segment lost 4 bases and the V segment lost 3 bases, leaving 3 bases of the junction unmatched. Germline loops: CDR1 MGHDK, CDR2 SYGVNS. This CDR3 is 15 amino acids long. In DNA form, the CDR3 reads TGTGCCAGCAGTGAGACTAGCGGGAGATTAGAGACCCAGTACTTC. Translated: CASSETSGRLETQYF.